The entry below describes one T cell receptor (beta chain). What it binds is not known. The PCR had 60 Vbeta and 13 Jbeta primers. The repertoire was sequenced with immunoSEQ multiplex PCR; TCRdb's copy has only in-frame clones and lacks some. Of about 160,000 clones in the sample, about 82% were seen once. The data stem from a study of cytomegalovirus exposure and HLA in healthy donors. About the study: Findings of an earlier analysis included roughly 110 million unique TCR beta sequences from 180 million or so T cells. General study points: In vitro data verified a few CMV-associated chains as specific for CMV antigens. 150 to 200 TCR beta chains were listed as cytomegalovirus-associated.

Sequenced sample: PBMCs. This clonotype was obtained from a woman in her twenties or thirties in good health and CMV-seropositive.

CDR3 protein: CAISAQPNTEAFF. The CDR3 bases are TGTGCCATCAGTGCACAGCCGAACACTGAAGCTTTCTTT. The chain employs TRBV10-3 and TRBJ1-1, with D unresolved. With 4 bases removed from V and 1 base from J, the gap between germline ends came to 7 bases. The length of the CDR3 is 13 residues. The germline V gene encodes CDR1 ENHRY and CDR2 SYGVKD.